The 21 T cell receptor beta chains below come from one sample, sequenced in a study of T cells in Graves' hyperthyroidism and ophthalmopathy. Using RNA transcripts as the source, TCR beta CDR3 regions were amplified. First-round RT-PCR of the TCR CDR3 relied on the HTBI primer set. TCRdb itself ran the multiplex PCR reads through MiXCR, one entry per CDR3 protein. Seen here are roughly 510,000 distinct CDR3 sequences, about 45% observed once, and the top ten hold roughly 45%. Material: peripheral blood or thyroid tissue (not recorded which). These receptors were collected from an adult woman with Graves' disease, either hyperthyroidism or ophthalmopathy (not recorded which).

This chain connects TRBV19 to TRBJ1-5; D ambiguous. Per germline, CDR1 LNHDA and CDR2 SQIVND (reference sequence). This CDR3 comprises 15 residues. With 3 bases removed from V and 4 bases from J, the gap between germline ends came to 13 bases. CDR3 in DNA: TGTGCCAGTAGTATTCATTTGACACAGAATCAGCCCCAGCATTTT. It translates to CASSIHLTQNQPQHF.

The rearrangement uses TRBV7-9 and TRBJ1-2, with 7 bases that match TRBD1. The trim removed 5 bases at V and 7 bases at J, leaving 16 bases unmatched. Per germline, CDR1 SEHNR and CDR2 FQNEAQ (reference sequence). The CDR3 is 16 residues long. In DNA, the CDR3 is TGTGCCAGCAGCCTCGACAGGGCGATTAAGGGTGGTGGCTACACCTTC. This gives the protein CASSLDRAIKGGGYTF.

The chain combines TRBV3-1 with TRBJ2-2; D is uncertain. Germline CDR1 is LGHDT and CDR2 is YNNKEL (reference sequence). Deletions cut 0 bases from V and 3 bases from J, with 5 bases between. CDR3 size: 14 residues. As DNA, the CDR3 is TGTGCCAGCAGCCAAGACCCTTACACCGGGGAGCTGTTTTTT. The encoded protein is CASSQDPYTGELFF.

The chain combines TRBV6-5 with TRBJ2-3; D might be TRBD2 (5 bases). V was pared by 8 bases and J by 2 bases, with 8 bases between. The germline CDR1 and CDR2 sequences are MNHEY and SVGAGI. CDR3 length equals 12 residues. The CDR3 sequence: CASGSFTDTQYF. As DNA, the CDR3 is TGTGCCAGCGGGAGCTTCACAGATACGCAGTATTTT.

There are a few counts of this clonotype. V and J are TRBV29-1 and TRBJ1-1; tentatively, D is TRBD1 (5 bases). V gave up 2 bases and J gave up 4 bases, with 14 bases separating them. Germline CDR1 and CDR2: SQVTM and ANQGSEA. The CDR3 extends over 14 amino acids. Here the CDR3 DNA reads TGCAGCGTTGAATTGGGCAGGGAGGGCACTGAAGCTTTCTTT. This sequence encodes CSVELGREGTEAFF.

The V call is TRBV19, the J call TRBJ1-1; D might be TRBD1 (5 bases). Trimming pared 2 bases from V and 9 bases from J, leaving 10 bases between. The CDR3 runs to 12 residues. Germline V gene sequence: CDR1 LNHDA, CDR2 SQIVND (reference sequence). CDR3 nucleotide sequence: TGTGCCAGTAGTATAAGGCCGGGACAAGCTTTCTTT. Translating gives CASSIRPGQAFF.

This clonotype is a singleton in its sample. The rearrangement joins TRBV20-1 to TRBJ2-5; 8 nucleotides match TRBD1. Germline CDR1 is DFQATT and CDR2 is SNEGSKA (reference sequence). The V gene end was trimmed by 0 bases and the J gene end by 5 bases; junction bases not matched to a gene: 8. The CDR3 consists of 15 residues. Here the CDR3 DNA reads TGCAGTGCTAGAGAGACAGGGGTGGCCAACGAGACCCAGTACTTC. Its translation: CSARETGVANETQYF.

The DNA for the CDR3 is TGTGCCAGCAGCTTAGTGGGACAGGGTAGTTCACCCCTCCACTTT. Encoded protein: CASSLVGQGSSPLHF. The chain recombines TRBV11-2 with TRBJ1-6; 9 bases are shared with TRBD1. This CDR3 spans 15 amino acids. V was pared by 1 base and J by 9 bases, with 4 bases of the junction left unmatched. Germline V gene sequence: CDR1 SGHAT, CDR2 FQNNGV.

V is TRBV7-2 and J is TRBJ1-2; D is uncertain. The CDR3 runs 15 residues. With 8 bases removed from V and 4 bases from J, the gap between germline ends came to 20 bases. Germline V CDR1 and CDR2: SGHTA, FQGNSA. CDR3 sequence: CASSPPGTGPYGYTF. The CDR3, as DNA: TGTGCCAGCTCACCACCAGGAACCGGGCCCTATGGCTACACCTTC. Looking up the rest from reference TRBV7-2 and TRBJ1-2 gives the full variable domain: GAGVSQSPSNKVTEKGKDVELRCDPISGHTALYWYRQSLGQGLEFLIYFQGNSAPDKSGLPSDRFSAERTGGSVSTLTIQRTQQEDSAVYLCASSPPGTGPYGYTFGSGTRLTVV.

The chain combines TRBV5-1 with TRBJ1-6; D may be TRBD1 (5 bases). With 3 bases removed from V and 9 bases from J, the gap between germline ends came to 22 bases. CDR3 length equals 17 residues. From germline, CDR1 is SGHRS and CDR2 YFSETQ. The CDR3 DNA is TGCGCCAGCAGCTGGAGGGCCGTGGGGGATCGGAGTTCACCCCTCCACTTT. Protein product: CASSWRAVGDRSSPLHF. Variable domain in full (rest from reference TRBV5-1 and TRBJ1-6): KAGVTQTPRYLIKTRGQQVTLSCSPISGHRSVSWYQQTPGQGLQFLFEYFSETQRNKGNFPGRFSGRQFSNSRSEMNVSTLELGDSALYLCASSWRAVGDRSSPLHFGNGTRLTVT.

This rearrangement joins TRBV9 to TRBJ1-6; D uncertain. The CDR3 is 14 residues long. Per the germline V gene, CDR1 is SGDLS and CDR2 is YYNGEE. With 0 bases removed from V and 13 bases from J, the gap between germline ends came to 14 bases. CDR3 loop: CASSVDGSNQPLHF. CDR3 in DNA: TGTGCCAGCAGCGTAGACGGGAGCAATCAGCCCCTCCACTTT.

This chain links TRBV5-1 with TRBJ1-2; TRBD1 aligns across 10 bases. The CDR3 is made up of 18 amino acids. The germline CDR1 and CDR2 sequences are SGHRS and YFSETQ. V gave up 0 bases and J gave up 2 bases; unmatched junction bases: 10. CDR3: CASSLEGDRGRPNYGYTF. Written as DNA, the CDR3 is TGCGCCAGCAGCTTGGAGGGTGACAGGGGGCGCCCAAACTATGGCTACACCTTC.

The rearrangement links TRBV7-9 to TRBJ2-7; D possibly corresponds to TRBD2 (5 bases). Trimming stripped 5 bases from V and 1 base from J, with 12 bases between. This CDR3 has 14 residues. The germline CDR1 and CDR2 sequences are SEHNR and FQNEAQ (reference sequence). The CDR3 here is CASSQTEGSYEQYF. The CDR3, as DNA: TGTGCCAGCAGCCAAACCGAGGGTTCCTACGAGCAGTACTTC.

The chain carries TRBV2 and TRBJ1-5; D not certain. This CDR3 contains 15 residues. In germline, CDR1 is SNHLY, CDR2 FYNNEI. V was clipped by 4 bases and J by 6 bases, with 16 bases between them. In nucleotides, the CDR3 is TGTGCCAGCAGTGGGGCGCCTGGGTTTAGTCAGCCCCAGCATTTT. Translated, it gives CASSGAPGFSQPQHF.

This clonotype was detected a few times. The gene calls are TRBV29-1 and TRBJ1-1; tentative D call: TRBD1 (6 bases). The CDR3 totals 15 residues. The ends were cut back, 2 bases at V and 3 bases at J, with 16 bases in the middle. Germline V gene data show CDR1 as SQVTM and CDR2 as ANQGSEA. The CDR3 DNA is TGCAGCGTTGAATGGTTGCAGGGGTTGGACACTGAAGCTTTCTTT. Protein product: CSVEWLQGLDTEAFF.

There are a few counts of this clonotype. V is TRBV9 and J is TRBJ2-7; 10 bases are shared with TRBD2. Losses at the gene ends were 4 bases for V and 5 bases for J; bases not matched to a gene: 9. The CDR3 is made up of 15 amino acids. The germline V gene has CDR1 SGDLS and CDR2 YYNGEE. The CDR3 loop reads CASSLDGTSENEQYF. CDR3 DNA: TGTGCCAGCAGCTTGGATGGGACTAGCGAGAACGAGCAGTACTTC.

The genes are TRBV5-5 and TRBJ2-7, with D maybe TRBD2 (5 bases). V gave up 4 bases and J gave up 7 bases, with 15 bases separating them. The germline V gene encodes CDR1 SGHKS and CDR2 YYEKEE (reference sequence). The CDR3 loop spans 13 amino acids. The CDR3 bases are TGTGCCAGCAGCCAAGTCGGGGAGAATGAGCAGTACTTC. Protein: CASSQVGENEQYF.

Concerning this clonotype itself: Here the CDR3 omits its conserved ending phenylalanine or tryptophan, so a read error is the likely source. The rearrangement links TRBV15 to TRBJ2-5; the D is unclear. The CDR3 is 11 amino acids. Germline values: CDR1 LNHNV, CDR2 YYDKDF (reference sequence). The germline V and J ends were trimmed by 4 bases and 5 bases, with 5 bases remaining between them. The CDR3, as DNA: TGTGCCACCAGCATTGGGGAGACCCAGTACCTC. Its protein is CATSIGETQYL.

The sample holds many counts of this clonotype. The rearrangement uses TRBV19 and TRBJ2-5, with 12 positions matching TRBD2. The CDR3 is made up of 14 amino acids. Trimming cost V 7 bases and J 1 base; bases outside gene matches: 1. Per germline, CDR1 LNHDA and CDR2 SQIVND (reference sequence). CDR3 nucleotide sequence: TGTGCCAGTACGACTAGCGGGAGCCAAGAGACCCAGTACTTC. Protein: CASTTSGSQETQYF.

The chain is built from TRBV24-1 and TRBJ2-5; TRBD1 matches at 9 bases. The junction had 9 bases not matched to a gene; V was cut back by 7 bases and J by 1 base. CDR1 and CDR2 from the germline V gene are KGHDR and SFDVKD. The CDR3 has 16 residues. CDR3 coding DNA: TGTGCCACCAGCCAGCCCTGGGACAGGGTCCAAGAGACCCAGTACTTC. Its protein is CATSQPWDRVQETQYF.

This clonotype appeared a few times. This may be a read error, as it is one base from a much larger clone. The V gene is TRBV7-2, the J gene TRBJ2-7, with no clear D. The CDR3 spans 13 residues. V dropped 5 bases and J dropped 2 bases, with 10 bases sitting between them. Germline V lookup: CDR1 SGHTA, CDR2 FQGNSA. CDR3 protein: CASSTGPPYEQYF. As DNA, the CDR3 is TGTGCCAGCAGCACCGGGCCCCCCTACGAGCAGTACTTC.